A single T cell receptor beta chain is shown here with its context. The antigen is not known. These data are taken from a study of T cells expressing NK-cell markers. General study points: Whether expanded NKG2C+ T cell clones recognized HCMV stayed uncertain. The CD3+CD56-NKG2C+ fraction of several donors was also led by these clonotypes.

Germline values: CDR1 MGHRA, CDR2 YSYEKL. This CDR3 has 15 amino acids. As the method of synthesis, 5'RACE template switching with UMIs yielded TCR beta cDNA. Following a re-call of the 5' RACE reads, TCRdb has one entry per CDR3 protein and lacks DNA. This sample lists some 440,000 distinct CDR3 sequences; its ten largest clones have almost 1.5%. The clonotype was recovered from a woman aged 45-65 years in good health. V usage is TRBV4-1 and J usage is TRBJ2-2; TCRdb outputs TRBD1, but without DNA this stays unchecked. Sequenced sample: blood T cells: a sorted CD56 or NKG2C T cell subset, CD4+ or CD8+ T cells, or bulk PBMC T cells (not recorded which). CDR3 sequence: CASSQAGSYTGELFF.